The 2 T cell receptor beta chains below come from one sample, sequenced in a study of T cells in Graves' hyperthyroidism and ophthalmopathy. Amplification of TCR beta CDR3 regions used RNA as the template. The study used the HTBI primer set for a first-round RT-PCR of the TCR CDR3. TCRdb re-called the multiplex PCR reads with MiXCR, one entry per CDR3 protein. The sample carries a few hundred thousand distinct CDR3 sequences, more than 15% recorded once. Sequencing used blood. These receptors were collected from a woman between 18 and 29 years old with Graves' ophthalmopathy.

This clonotype has only a few counts. J is TRBJ2-1 and V is TRBV15; 16 bases line up with TRBD2. Germline assignment: CDR1 LNHNV and CDR2 YYDKDF (reference sequence). This CDR3 comprises 16 residues. V trimming: 5 bases; J trimming: 10 bases; junction bases outside the gene matches: 8. CDR3 DNA sequence: TGTGCCACCAGCGGGGGGCTGGGACTAGCGGGAGGGGAGCAGTTCTTC. Amino acid sequence: CATSGGLGLAGGEQFF.

The table lists this clonotype with a few counts. The chain is built from TRBV5-4 and TRBJ2-3, with D perhaps matching TRBD1 or TRBD2 (7 bases each). The CDR3 spans 15 residues. In germline, CDR1 is SGHNT, CDR2 YYREEE (reference sequence). V was cut by 5 bases and J by 3 bases, with 16 bases left in between. The CDR3 sequence: CASSPAGGGTDTQYF. The CDR3 DNA is TGTGCCAGCAGTCCCGCAGGGGGGGGAACAGATACGCAGTATTTT. Combining the CDR3 with reference TRBV5-4 and TRBJ2-3 gives the whole variable domain ETGVTQSPTHLIKTRGQQVTLRCSSQSGHNTVSWYQQALGQGPQFIFQYYREEENGRGNFPPRFSGLQFPNYSSELNVNALELDDSALYLCASSPAGGGTDTQYFGPGTRLTVL.